This paragraph covers one TCR beta chain sequence. Its specific antigen is unknown. A much larger clone sits a single nucleotide away, making a read error possible. This entry is derived from a study of T cell repertoires in cytomegalovirus infection (dated by TCRdb to the late 2010s). At the level of the whole study: Recently identified HLA-C-restricted CMV epitopes, whose presentation resists viral immunomodulation, were targeted by peptide stimulations together with well-studied HLA-B-restricted epitopes. The HLA type of each donor mattered for the analysis, because public TCR beta signatures pointed to carriage of CMV infection along with the matching HLA type. General study outcomes and caveats: Cumulative frequency of public TCR beta family members discriminated carriers of CMV infection plus the relevant HLA type in this cohort and an independent roughly 350-donor cohort. The ex vivo response was dominated by HLA-C-restricted CMV-specific TCR beta clonotypes, which also provided the single most frequent clonotype in two of eight donors.

The sample's treatment or condition label is to be understood as: in vitro stimulation with specific CMV peptide epitopes to enrich CMV-specific T cells. Trimming takes 1 base from V and 10 bases from J, and the germline ends sit 10 bases apart. Inclusive of the bounding cysteine and phenylalanine, the CDR3 is 12 residues long. Only the CDR3 portion is preserved as DNA: 36 bases, with reading frame beginning at the first base. CDR1 and CDR2 are drawn from the germline V gene: SGHTA, FQGNSA. This sample was sequenced with an Illumina HiSeq 1500. TCRdb trimmed the raw reads at Q25, called clones with MiXCR and kept productive beta chains. Rows are unified per CDR3 protein, each entry keeping the most common DNA and genes. Counted in this sample were hundreds of thousands of distinct CDR3 sequences; 31% of them appeared once. The ten biggest clones cover about 14% of the sample.

The chain is made from TRBV7-2 and TRBJ2-5; the D gene remains uncertain. The sequences come from cultured CD8+ T cells from PBMCs, collected from culture after CMV antigen stimulation. The TCR was taken from a human donor in good health (CMV status not recorded). Some clones in this sample may be carry-over from other donors' samples. The CDR3 amino acid sequence is: CASSLGLDHQYF. The nucleotide sequence is given as TGTGCCAGCAGCTTAGGTCTAGACCACCAGTACTTC.